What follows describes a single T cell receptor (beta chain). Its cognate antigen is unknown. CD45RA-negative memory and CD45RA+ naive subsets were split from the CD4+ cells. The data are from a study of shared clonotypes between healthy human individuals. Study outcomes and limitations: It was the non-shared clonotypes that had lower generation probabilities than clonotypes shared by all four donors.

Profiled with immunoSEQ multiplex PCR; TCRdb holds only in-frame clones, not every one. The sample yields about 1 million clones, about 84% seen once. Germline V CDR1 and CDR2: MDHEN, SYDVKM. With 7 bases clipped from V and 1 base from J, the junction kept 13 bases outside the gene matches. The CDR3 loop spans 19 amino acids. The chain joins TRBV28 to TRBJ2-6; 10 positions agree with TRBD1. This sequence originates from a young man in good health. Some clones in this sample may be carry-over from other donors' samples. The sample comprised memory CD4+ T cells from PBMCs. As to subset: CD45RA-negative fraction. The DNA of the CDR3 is TGTGCCAGCATCAAAAGGTTGGGACAGGGGTCTTCTGGGGCCAACGTCCTGACTTTC. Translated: CASIKRLGQGSSGANVLTF.